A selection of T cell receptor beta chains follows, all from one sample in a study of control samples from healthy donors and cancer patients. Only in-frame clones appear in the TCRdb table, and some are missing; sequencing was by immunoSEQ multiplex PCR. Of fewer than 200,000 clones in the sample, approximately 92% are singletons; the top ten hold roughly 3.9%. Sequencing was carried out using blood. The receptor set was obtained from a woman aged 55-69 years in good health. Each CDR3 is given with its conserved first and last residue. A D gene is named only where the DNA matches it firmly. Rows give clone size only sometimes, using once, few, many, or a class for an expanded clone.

CDR3aa: CASSQQPYPPGGYTF
j_gene: TRBJ1-2
abundance: -
d_gene: -
v_gene: TRBV4-1

CDR3aa: CASSQVFGPIRGYTF
j_gene: TRBJ1-2
abundance: -
d_gene: -
v_gene: TRBV6-5

CDR3aa: CAWTRGFGNTEAFF
j_gene: TRBJ1-1
abundance: -
d_gene: -
v_gene: TRBV30

CDR3aa: CASSPGQLNTEAFF
j_gene: TRBJ1-1
abundance: -
d_gene: -
v_gene: TRBV6-2/TRBV6-3

CDR3aa: CASSLNPHDTEAFF
j_gene: TRBJ1-1
abundance: -
d_gene: -
v_gene: TRBV5-1

CDR3aa: CASRDRGVADTQYF
j_gene: TRBJ2-3
abundance: -
d_gene: TRBD1
v_gene: TRBV10-1

CDR3aa: CASSLTAGPDQPQHF
j_gene: TRBJ1-5
abundance: once
d_gene: -
v_gene: TRBV7-9

CDR3aa: CAWSVRQNQPQHF
j_gene: TRBJ1-5
abundance: -
d_gene: -
v_gene: TRBV30

CDR3aa: CSGEDGYTF
j_gene: TRBJ1-2
abundance: -
d_gene: -
v_gene: TRBV20-1

CDR3aa: CASSFLGQGFTDTQYF
j_gene: TRBJ2-3
abundance: -
d_gene: -
v_gene: TRBV7-8